Presented here are 31 T cell receptor beta chains from one specimen sequenced in a study of blood T cell repertoires in COVID-19. Measured with immunoSEQ multiplex PCR; TCRdb has only the in-frame clones, and not every one. Of 270,000 or so clones in the sample, approximately 77% are singletons; the top ten hold roughly 3%. Source material: peripheral blood. Receptors originate from a woman between 18 and 30 years old with acute or convalescent COVID-19.

The V and J genes are TRBV3-1 (or the pseudogene TRBV3-2) and TRBJ2-2; D not resolved. Germline V CDR1 and CDR2: LGHDT, YNNKEL (reference sequence). This CDR3 has 15 amino acids. V lost 3 bases and J 0 bases, leaving 8 bases between the germline ends. Here the CDR3 DNA reads TGTGCCAGCAGCCAGAGACTTTCGAACACCGGGGAGCTGTTTTTT. This translates into CASSQRLSNTGELFF.

The V gene is TRBV5-3, the J gene TRBJ2-5; 11 bases are shared with TRBD2. TRBV5-3 is recorded as an ORF, its role being uncertain. This CDR3 contains 19 residues. Trimming removed 4 bases from V and 5 bases from J; junction bases left unmatched: 19. The CDR3 DNA sequence: TGTGCCAGAAGCCGAAACATGACTAGCGGGATTGGTTTCGGGGAGACCCAGTACTTC. Its protein is CARSRNMTSGIGFGETQYF.

Here the CDR3 DNA reads TGCGCCAGCAGCTTGGCCGTACTAGCGGTGAACACCGGGGAGCTGTTTTTT. Its translation: CASSLAVLAVNTGELFF. The chain has TRBV5-1 and TRBJ2-2, with 8 bases matching TRBD2. CDR3 size: 17 residues. Looked up from germline, CDR1 is SGHRS and CDR2 is YFSETQ. The trim removed 0 bases at V and 1 base at J, leaving 5 bases unmatched.

The chain recombines TRBV28 with TRBJ2-1; 7 bases match TRBD1. With 5 bases clipped from V and 3 bases from J, the junction kept 7 bases outside the gene matches. The CDR3 has 15 amino acids. CDR1 is MDHEN, CDR2 SYDVKM, per germline. CDR3 bases: TGTGCCAGCAGTGACCTGTGGGACAGCTACAATGAGCAGTTCTTC. Amino acids: CASSDLWDSYNEQFF.

V is TRBV25-1 and J is TRBJ2-1, with TRBD2 matching over 7 bases. Germline V gene data show CDR1 as MGHDK and CDR2 as SYGVNS. V lost 3 bases to trimming and J lost 5 bases; unmatched junction nucleotides: 13. The CDR3 has 17 amino acids. The CDR3, as DNA: TGTGCCAGCAGTGAGGGGCTAGCGGAACGAAAGAACAATGAGCAGTTCTTC. Residues: CASSEGLAERKNNEQFF. The variable domain in full, with the rest retrieved from reference TRBV25-1 and TRBJ2-1, is EADIYQTPRYLVIGTGKKITLECSQTMGHDKMYWYQQDPGMELHLIHYSYGVNSTEKGDLSSESTVSRIRTEHFPLTLESARPSHTSQYLCASSEGLAERKNNEQFFGPGTRLTVL.

The chain uses TRBV13 and TRBJ2-5; TRBD2 agrees at 8 bases. The CDR3 is made up of 12 amino acids. The V gene's germline CDR1 is PRHDT and CDR2 FYEKMQ (reference sequence). V dropped 5 bases and J dropped 7; count of bases not matched to a gene: 3. The CDR3 region is CASSLTSATQYF. CDR3 DNA: TGTGCCAGCAGCCTGACTAGCGCGACCCAGTACTTC.

There are a few counts of this clone. The V gene is TRBV7-2, the J gene TRBJ1-2, with 9 bases aligning to TRBD1. J lost 2 bases, V lost 1 base, and 5 bases had no gene match. In germline, CDR1 is SGHTA, CDR2 FQGNSA. The CDR3 sequence is 16 residues long. The CDR3 protein is CASSLVRGQGNYGYTF. CDR3 DNA: TGTGCCAGCAGCTTAGTACGGGGACAGGGCAACTATGGCTACACCTTC.

The sample holds one count of this clone. The chain joins TRBV28 to TRBJ2-3; TRBD2 is a possible D gene (6 bases). Germline V gives CDR1 MDHEN, CDR2 SYDVKM. Trimming removed 3 bases from V and 0 bases from J, with 10 bases in between. The CDR3 is 15 residues long. The CDR3 loop is CASSFGGTSTDTQYF. The CDR3 nucleotides read TGTGCCAGCAGTTTTGGTGGGACTAGCACAGATACGCAGTATTTT.

V is TRBV9 and J is TRBJ1-3, with 8 bases aligning to TRBD1. V lost 5 bases, J lost 0 bases, and 7 bases stayed unmatched. The CDR3 contains 16 residues. Looked up from germline, CDR1 is SGDLS and CDR2 is YYNGEE. Written as DNA, the CDR3 is TGTGCCAGCAGTCGGGACAGGCTCGCCTCTGGAAACACCATATATTTT. Protein: CASSRDRLASGNTIYF.

This chain joins TRBV7-2 and TRBJ2-1; perhaps TRBD1 as D (7 bases). The germline V gene encodes CDR1 SGHTA and CDR2 FQGNSA. The V and J ends lost 5 bases and 6 bases respectively, with 20 bases between them. The CDR3 covers 16 residues. The CDR3 coding sequence is TGTGCCAGCAGCCGGCGGGGACAGTCCCTCGTCAATGAGCAGTTCTTC. Its protein product is CASSRRGQSLVNEQFF.

V gene TRBV9 combines with J gene TRBJ2-1; TRBD1 matches at 10 bases. The V and J ends lost 4 bases and 4 bases, in that order; junction bases with no gene match: 14. The germline V gene encodes CDR1 SGDLS and CDR2 YYNGEE. CDR3 size: 18 residues. CDR3 loop: CASSPREGGTGAYNEQFF. In nucleotides, the CDR3 is TGTGCCAGCAGCCCTAGAGAAGGGGGGACAGGGGCGTACAATGAGCAGTTCTTC. Full variable domain (outside the CDR3, taken from reference TRBV9 and TRBJ2-1): DSGVTQTPKHLITATGQRVTLRCSPRSGDLSVYWYQQSLDQGLQFLIQYYNGEERAKGNILERFSAQQFPDLHSELNLSSLELGDSALYFCASSPREGGTGAYNEQFFGPGTRLTVL.

The chain carries TRBV29-1 and TRBJ2-5, with D possibly matching TRBD1 (5 bases). The CDR3 spans 11 residues. V was trimmed by 5 bases and J by 4 bases, leaving 8 bases between them. Germline assignment: CDR1 SQVTM and CDR2 ANQGSEA. The CDR3 DNA is TGCAGCGTTATAAGGGGAGAGACCCAGTACTTC. It specifies CSVIRGETQYF. Filled out from reference TRBV29-1 and TRBJ2-5, the complete variable domain reads SAVISQKPSRDICQRGTSLTIQCQVDSQVTMMFWYRQQPGQSLTLIATANQGSEATYESGFVIDKFPISRPNLTFSTLTVSNMSPEDSSIYLCSVIRGETQYFGPGTRLLVL.

CDR3 in amino acids: CASRSGAGYEQYF. CDR3 nucleotides: TGTGCCAGCAGGTCGGGAGCAGGCTACGAGCAGTACTTC. The J gene is TRBJ2-7, the V gene TRBV27; possibly TRBD2 for D (6 bases). From germline, CDR1 is MNHEY and CDR2 SMNVEV (reference sequence). The CDR3 loop spans 13 amino acids. V gave up 6 bases and J gave up 3 bases, with 12 bases separating them.

The rearrangement joins TRBV19 to TRBJ2-3; the match to TRBD2 covers 8 bases. CDR3 length: 18 amino acids. CDR1 is LNHDA and CDR2 is SQIVND in the germline V gene (reference sequence). Germline trimming cut 3 bases from V and 3 bases from J; bases unmatched to any gene: 14. The CDR3 nucleotides read TGTGCCAGTAGTATCGTTACTGTGACGGGAGGGGTGACAGATACGCAGTATTTT. Its translation: CASSIVTVTGGVTDTQYF.

This rearrangement joins TRBV5-1 to TRBJ1-6; 9 bases fit TRBD1. The CDR3 has 16 residues. Germline V gives CDR1 SGHRS, CDR2 YFSETQ. V dropped 0 bases and J dropped 9; count of bases not matched to a gene: 7. CDR3 bases: TGCGCCAGCAGCTTGGCGGGACAGGGTCTAGGTTCACCCCTCCACTTT. This translates into CASSLAGQGLGSPLHF. Together with reference TRBV5-1 and TRBJ1-6, the CDR3 gives the full variable domain: KAGVTQTPRYLIKTRGQQVTLSCSPISGHRSVSWYQQTPGQGLQFLFEYFSETQRNKGNFPGRFSGRQFSNSRSEMNVSTLELGDSALYLCASSLAGQGLGSPLHFGNGTRLTVT.

The chain carries TRBV7-9 and TRBJ2-7; 10 bases are shared with TRBD1. V shed 8 bases, J shed 5 bases, and the junction held 3 bases outside the gene matches. This CDR3 has 12 amino acids. In germline, CDR1 is SEHNR, CDR2 FQNEAQ (reference sequence). This chain's CDR3 is CASGTGVDEQYF. CDR3 nucleotides: TGTGCCAGCGGGACAGGGGTTGACGAGCAGTACTTC.

The chain recombines TRBV15 with TRBJ2-7, with TRBD2 matching 8 bases. The V gene end was trimmed by 0 bases and the J gene end by 7 bases; junction bases not matched to a gene: 8. The CDR3 contains 15 residues. Germline V gene sequence: CDR1 LNHNV, CDR2 YYDKDF (reference sequence). The chain's CDR3 is CATSRDSGASWEQYF. The CDR3 DNA sequence: TGTGCCACCAGCAGAGATAGCGGGGCTTCTTGGGAGCAGTACTTC. Full variable domain (rest looked up from reference TRBV15 and TRBJ2-7): DAMVIQNPRYQVTQFGKPVTLSCSQTLNHNVMYWYQQKSSQAPKLLFHYYDKDFNNEADTPDNFQSRRPNTSFCFLDIRSPGLGDTAMYLCATSRDSGASWEQYFGPGTRLTVT.

The chain carries TRBV19 and TRBJ1-4, with 7 positions matching TRBD1. CDR3 length equals 15 residues. Germline loops: CDR1 LNHDA, CDR2 SQIVND (reference sequence). V trimming: 3 bases; J trimming: 8 bases; junction bases outside the gene matches: 9. This CDR3 is CASSMYAGGGEKLFF. In DNA, the CDR3 is TGTGCCAGTAGTATGTATGCAGGGGGAGGCGAAAAACTGTTTTTT. Filled out from reference TRBV19 and TRBJ1-4, the complete variable domain reads DGGITQSPKYLFRKEGQNVTLSCEQNLNHDAMYWYRQDPGQGLRLIYYSQIVNDFQKGDIAEGYSVSREKKESFPLTVTSAQKNPTAFYLCASSMYAGGGEKLFFGSGTQLSVL.

The V gene is TRBV9, the J gene TRBJ2-2, with TRBD1 matching 8 bases. CDR3 length: 14 amino acids. The J segment lost 6 bases and the V segment lost 4 bases, leaving 5 bases of the junction unmatched. Germline V CDR1 and CDR2: SGDLS, YYNGEE. CDR3 region: CASSSTDRAGELFF. CDR3 DNA sequence: TGTGCCAGCAGCTCCACGGACAGGGCCGGGGAGCTGTTTTTT. The full variable domain, rest sourced from reference TRBV9 and TRBJ2-2, is DSGVTQTPKHLITATGQRVTLRCSPRSGDLSVYWYQQSLDQGLQFLIQYYNGEERAKGNILERFSAQQFPDLHSELNLSSLELGDSALYFCASSSTDRAGELFFGEGSRLTVL.

The chain uses TRBV12-3 or TRBV12-4 and TRBJ2-1; D is unclear. The CDR3 runs to 12 residues. Trimming shortened V by 7 bases and J by 5 bases, and 9 bases separated the two germline ends. The CDR3 is CASTPIDNEQFF. The CDR3 DNA reads as TGTGCCAGCACCCCGATAGACAATGAGCAGTTCTTC.

J is TRBJ1-5 and V is TRBV7-2; D perhaps matches TRBD1 (6 bases). CDR1 SGHTA and CDR2 FQGNSA come from the germline V gene. Trimming left V 1 base short and J 6 bases short, with 16 bases between. The CDR3 consists of 16 residues. Written as DNA, the CDR3 is TGTGCCAGCAGCTTAGGGGGGGGGCAGAGGCGTCAGCCCCAGCATTTT. Its translation is CASSLGGGQRRQPQHF.

The chain couples TRBV18 to TRBJ1-2; D is unresolved. From germline, CDR1 is KGHSH and CDR2 LQKENI. V was trimmed by 1 base and J by 2 bases, leaving 11 bases between them. This CDR3 comprises 15 residues. This chain's CDR3 is CASSPQGEGNYGYTF. Written as DNA, the CDR3 is TGTGCCAGCTCACCACAGGGTGAGGGAAACTATGGCTACACCTTC.

This chain joins TRBV29-1 and TRBJ2-1; a possible D gene is TRBD2 (6 bases). Trimming removed 3 bases from V and 4 bases from J, with 13 bases in between. The CDR3 is made up of 14 amino acids. Germline V gene data show CDR1 as SQVTM and CDR2 as ANQGSEA. CDR3 bases: TGCAGCGTTGAGTTGGGGACTCAATACAATGAGCAGTTCTTC. It is translated as CSVELGTQYNEQFF.

V is TRBV19 and J is TRBJ2-7, with D maybe TRBD1 (6 bases). CDR3 length: 14 amino acids. Trimming removed 5 bases at V and 0 bases at J, with 11 bases between. CDR1 is LNHDA, CDR2 SQIVND, per germline (reference sequence). This CDR3 is CASSWTDSSYEQYF. As DNA, the CDR3 is TGTGCCAGTAGTTGGACGGACAGCTCCTACGAGCAGTACTTC. Complete variable domain (other parts from reference TRBV19 and TRBJ2-7): DGGITQSPKYLFRKEGQNVTLSCEQNLNHDAMYWYRQDPGQGLRLIYYSQIVNDFQKGDIAEGYSVSREKKESFPLTVTSAQKNPTAFYLCASSWTDSSYEQYFGPGTRLTVT.

The chain recombines TRBV14 with TRBJ1-2, with D unclear. CDR1 and CDR2 from the germline V gene are SGHDN and FVKESK. The length of the CDR3 is 14 residues. Between the trimmed V and J ends, which lost 2 bases and 8 bases, there was a span of 15 bases. CDR3 in amino acids: CASSQQALSLGYTF. The CDR3 coding sequence is TGTGCCAGCAGCCAACAAGCCCTTTCCTTGGGCTACACCTTC.

V gene TRBV28 combines with J gene TRBJ1-1, with D possibly TRBD1 on 6 matching bases. The CDR3 is 13 residues long. V was clipped by 6 bases and J by 4 bases, with 12 bases between them. Germline V CDR1 and CDR2: MDHEN, SYDVKM. CDR3 coding DNA: TGTGCCAGCAGGAAACAGGGTGGCACTGAAGCTTTCTTT. It is translated as CASRKQGGTEAFF.

This clone was seen a single time. V usage is TRBV18 and J usage is TRBJ2-7; tentative D call: TRBD2 (5 bases). Trimming left V 0 bases short and J 0 bases short, with 12 bases between. The CDR3 consists of 16 residues. CDR1 and CDR2 (germline): KGHSH, LQKENI. The CDR3 protein is CASSPPGGPLSYEQYF. DNA of the CDR3: TGTGCCAGCTCACCACCCGGCGGGCCCCTCTCCTACGAGCAGTACTTC.

The CDR3 coding sequence is TGTGCCAGCAGCGTATCTAGCGGGAGTCATACGGGGACCCAGTACTTC. Protein sequence: CASSVSSGSHTGTQYF. V gene TRBV9 combines with J gene TRBJ2-5, with 10 bases matching TRBD2. Germline CDR1 is SGDLS and CDR2 is YYNGEE. V lost 1 base and J lost 7; bases outside the gene matches: 10. CDR3 length equals 16 residues.

The CDR3 DNA follows: TGTGCCAGCAGCTTAGAGAGACAGGGGGCCCAAGGCTACACCTTC. It specifies CASSLERQGAQGYTF. This chain joins TRBV7-9 and TRBJ1-2, with 10 bases matching TRBD1. Germline CDR1 SEHNR, CDR2 FQNEAQ (reference sequence). The ends lost 1 base at V and 8 bases at J; junction bases unmatched: 7. The CDR3 contains 15 residues.

The chain employs TRBV5-1 and TRBJ2-2, with TRBD1 matching 7 bases. CDR1 is SGHRS, CDR2 YFSETQ, per germline. The J segment lost 7 bases and the V segment lost 4 bases, leaving 4 bases of the junction unmatched. This CDR3 region has 13 residues. The CDR3 reads CASSPGTVGELFF. The CDR3 DNA is TGCGCCAGCAGCCCGGGGACAGTCGGGGAGCTGTTTTTT.

This clone was found many times. The V call is TRBV14, the J call TRBJ2-2; tentatively, D is TRBD2 (6 bases). Trimming pared 3 bases from V and 7 bases from J, leaving 12 bases between. There are 14 residues in the CDR3. CDR1 is SGHDN and CDR2 is FVKESK in the germline V gene. CDR3 region: CASSQRLDYGELFF. The CDR3 coding sequence is TGTGCCAGCAGCCAGAGACTAGATTACGGGGAGCTGTTTTTT.